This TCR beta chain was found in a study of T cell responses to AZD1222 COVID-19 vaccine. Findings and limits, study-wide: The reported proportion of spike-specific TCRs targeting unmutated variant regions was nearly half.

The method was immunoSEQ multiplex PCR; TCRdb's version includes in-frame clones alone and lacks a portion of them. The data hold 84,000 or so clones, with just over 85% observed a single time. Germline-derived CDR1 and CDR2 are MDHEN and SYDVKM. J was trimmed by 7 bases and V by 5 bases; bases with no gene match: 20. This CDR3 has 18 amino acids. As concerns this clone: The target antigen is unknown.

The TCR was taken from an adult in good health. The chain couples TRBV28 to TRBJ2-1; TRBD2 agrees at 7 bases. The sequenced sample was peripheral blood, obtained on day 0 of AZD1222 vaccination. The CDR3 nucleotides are TGTGCCAGCAGTCCCTATCCCCTTTTTAGCGGGCTAGGAAATGAGCAGTTCTTC. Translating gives CASSPYPLFSGLGNEQFF.